This T cell receptor (beta chain) was profiled in a study of cytomegalovirus exposure and HLA in healthy donors. The study's findings and limits: A cluster of highly shared sequence variants was likely a sequencing artifact. A later analysis reportedly found that, within productive TCRs, an Asian-associated ancestry cluster had fewer N-insertions than the mean observed across the roughly 700 donors. Follow-up analysis found HLA locus-dependent TCR association rates, highest for DRB1 and lowest for HLA-C.

The length of the CDR3 is 16 residues. Germline loops: CDR1 LGHNT, CDR2 FRNRAP. V lost 1 base and J lost 1; bases outside the gene matches: 6. Notes on this clone: Its specificity is unknown.

The PCR used 60 Vbeta and 13 Jbeta primers. Produced via immunoSEQ multiplex PCR; TCRdb's table is partial and in-frame only. Among under 150,000 clones listed, roughly 82% were seen once. Source material: PBMCs. The clonotype originates from a boy aged 10-17 years in good health and CMV-seronegative. V is TRBV12-5 and J is TRBJ1-1, with TRBD1 matching over 7 bases. CDR3 coding DNA: TGTGCTAGTGGTTTGGGCTGGGACAGCCCGAACACTGAAGCTTTCTTT. It specifies CASGLGWDSPNTEAFF. The complete variable domain, with remaining parts taken from reference TRBV12-5 and TRBJ1-1, reads DARVTQTPRHKVTEMGQEVTMRCQPILGHNTVFWYRQTMMQGLELLAYFRNRAPLDDSGMPKDRFSAEMPDATLATLKIQPSEPRDSAVYFCASGLGWDSPNTEAFFGQGTRLTVV.